The 6 T cell receptor beta chains below were found in one sample sequenced in a study of T cells after yellow fever vaccination. TCRdb passed the 5' RACE reads through MiXCR, listing each CDR3 protein once. The repertoire consists of 250,000 to 400,000 distinct CDR3 sequences, with around 4.5% occurring once and the leading ten covering roughly a fifth. The sample here was PBMCs, taken 15 days after the yellow fever booster vaccination. The receptor source for this set is a man younger than 35 who received the YFV17D yellow fever vaccine.

This clonotype has at least ten counts. This chain joins TRBV12-3 or TRBV12-4 and TRBJ1-2; maybe TRBD1 (5 bases). CDR3 length equals 15 residues. Between the trimmed V and J ends, which lost 5 bases and 4 bases, there was a span of 17 bases. This chain's CDR3 is CASSPSRAYFYGYTF. Written as DNA, the CDR3 is TGTGCCAGCAGTCCATCCAGGGCCTACTTCTATGGCTACACCTTC.

The genes are TRBV28 and TRBJ1-6, with TRBD1 identical over 7 bases. After removal of 4 bases from V and 7 bases from J, the junction contained 7 bases not matched to a gene. The CDR3 covers 15 residues. Germline assignment: CDR1 MDHEN and CDR2 SYDVKM. Written as DNA, the CDR3 is TGTGCCAGCAGTTCTGGACAGGTTACAAATTCACCCCTCCACTTT. This gives the protein CASSSGQVTNSPLHF.

This sequence joins TRBV7-2 and TRBJ2-5; 8 bases fit TRBD2. V lost 2 bases to trimming and J lost 4 bases; unmatched junction nucleotides: 6. The germline V gene encodes CDR1 SGHTA and CDR2 FQGNSA. The CDR3 spans 15 residues. The CDR3 DNA follows: TGTGCCAGCAGCTTATTGATCGGGGGGGGAGAGACCCAGTACTTC. Protein sequence: CASSLLIGGGETQYF.

This clonotype was recorded at least ten times. The chain links TRBV19 to TRBJ1-5, with a tentative D call TRBD1 (6 bases). Trimming removed 6 bases from V and 2 bases from J, with 17 bases in between. The CDR3 is made up of 16 amino acids. Germline loops: CDR1 LNHDA, CDR2 SQIVND (reference sequence). The CDR3 loop reads CASSPRGALGNQPQHF. In DNA, the CDR3 is TGTGCCAGTAGCCCCCGGGGGGCGTTGGGCAATCAGCCCCAGCATTTT.

In this sample, this clonotype turned up a few times. The chain is built from TRBV20-1 and TRBJ1-3; 8 nucleotides match TRBD1. Germline CDR1 reads DFQATT; CDR2 reads SNEGSKA (reference sequence). The trim removed 6 bases at V and 0 bases at J, leaving 7 bases unmatched. The CDR3 loop spans 15 amino acids. The CDR3 DNA follows: TGCAGTGCCTCCAGGGACAGGTTCTCTGGAAACACCATATATTTT. Translating it yields CSASRDRFSGNTIYF.

Regarding this clonotype: With a much larger clone just one base away, this may be a read error. The chain employs TRBV12-3 or TRBV12-4 and TRBJ1-2, with 7 bases fitting TRBD1. The CDR3 covers 13 residues. The CDR3 is CASCLTGPQGYTF. CDR3 nucleotides: TGTGCCAGCTGTTTGACAGGGCCTCAGGGCTACACCTTC.